Sequencing of this T cell receptor (beta chain) was carried out in a study of Tregs in tolerant kidney transplant recipients (dated by TCRdb to the late 2010s). As for the study more broadly: The transplants used related donors along with nonmyeloablative bone marrow transplantation, and in the human trials mixed chimerism was transient. The study used TCRbeta sequencing to identify donor-specific regulatory T cells before combined kidney and bone marrow transplantation, then tracked those cells after transplant. Summary of the overall study and its limitations: The study was limited by small patient numbers, and the findings need validation in larger populations and under other immunosuppression protocols. Biological reproducibility was not directly addressed, though technical replication error appeared minimal. The most biologically relevant and donor-specific TCRbeta repertoire appeared to be identified by expanding Tregs with activated donor B cells. Donor-specific Treg expansion was found to exceed global Treg expansion in tolerant patients, suggesting antigen-driven rather than nonspecific expansion. For some patients, the PCR primers changed as time went on, which meant samples from those patients could not be compared with one another at the nucleotide level.

For TCRbeta CDR3 sequencing, genomic DNA from the sorted cells was extracted using the QIAGEN DNeasy Blood and Tissue Kit. High-throughput TCRbeta CDR3 sequencing, which included PCR amplification with bias correction and internal controls, was done commercially through immunoSEQ. In the original analysis: Unique productive TCRbeta sequences were defined by CDR3 nucleotide sequence when primers matched and otherwise by CDR3 amino acid sequence together with Vbeta and Jbeta genes. As a correction for sorting error, sequences shared between sorted populations at a frequency ratio of 2:1 or less were discarded, and the remaining shared sequences were assigned to the higher population. Sequences were defined as donor-reactive when expanded at least 5-fold in CFSE-low cells versus unstimulated cells and present at a frequency of at least 0.01% in CFSE-low cells. Repertoire divergence was quantified by Jensen-Shannon divergence calculated from the top 100 TCRbeta sequences ranked by frequency. For samples with multiple sequencing runs, sorting error was corrected in each run separately before the runs were combined. TCRdb retrieved this table from immuneACCESS and kept in-frame rearrangements only. Not all clones are present; in checked studies, unresolved V genes account for under half, and no reason is known for the remainder. The V and J calls and clone size come from that table; D and trimming were worked out from the DNA. The sample table shows about 110,000 clones, and roughly 89% are seen once. The top ten constitute about 0.35% of the sample.

According to the study, the label for this sample's time point signals: blood sample drawn before combined kidney and bone marrow transplant. Unstimulated Tregs (CD4+CD25+CD127-), CD4+ non-Tregs (CD4+CD25-), CD4 and CD8 cells were FACS-sorted from thawed PBMCs. The patients were a few recipients of combined kidney and bone marrow transplants from the ITN036ST trial, and samples were available only for these trial subjects. Healthy control blood was separated into PBMCs by Ficoll density gradient and cryopreserved, and patient PBMCs were collected both before and after transplant. Per the germline V gene, LGHNA is the CDR1 and YSLEER is the CDR2. From the cysteine up to the phenylalanine, the CDR3 has a length of 16 residues. This entry keeps only the CDR3 DNA: 48 bases, framed from base 1. Trimming takes 0 bases from V and 2 bases from J, and the germline ends sit 8 bases apart. This clone was seen only once. It lacks a known antigen. Base qualities were left out, and no much larger clone turns up one base away.

The sample here was CD4+ T cells from blood, taken before the transplant. The sequence joins TRBV4-3 to TRBJ2-6; a tentative D call is TRBD2 (6 bases match). This receptor was obtained from a human donor who received a combined kidney and bone marrow transplant. The encoded CDR3 is CASSQDAGTGANVLTF. The DNA is TGCGCCAGCAGCCAAGATGCGGGGACTGGGGCCAACGTCCTGACTTTC.